This T cell receptor (beta chain) was retrieved from a study of early T cells in non-severe SARS-CoV-2 infection. Turning to the study itself: Unsorted whole-blood RNA was sequenced in bulk, leaving chains unpaired.

In this sample, this clonotype turned up a few times. The antigen is undetermined. V gave up 6 bases and J gave up 1 base, with 12 bases separating them. Germline loops: CDR1 MGHRA, CDR2 YSYEKL. The CDR3 is 14 residues long. Findings and limits, study-wide: Sequences matched to VDJdb favored anti-spike CD8 responses, while private and CD4 specificities were missed.

Attachment of unique molecular identifiers to individual cDNA molecules was performed. A single record per CDR3 protein comes from TCRdb applying MiXCR to the 5' RACE reads. The table shows roughly 63,000 distinct CDR3 sequences, with over 10% occurring only once. The V gene is TRBV4-1, the J gene TRBJ1-2; D is unclear. The sequence was obtained from an adult who was a healthcare worker with PCR-confirmed SARS-CoV-2 infection or an uninfected control (not recorded which). Sequencing used whole blood. The CDR3 sequence: CASSLRGVNYGYTF. The CDR3 nucleotides are TGCGCCAGCAGTCTCCGTGGAGTTAACTATGGCTACACCTTC.